This paragraph covers one TCR beta chain sequence. This sample is part of a study of T cell repertoires in cytomegalovirus infection. One entry per CDR3 protein, called by TCRdb with MiXCR from the reads. Of nearly 450,000 distinct CDR3 sequences in the sample, around 32% were seen once. Per the germline V gene, CDR1 is MNHEY and CDR2 is SVGEGT. V dropped 0 bases and J dropped 4 bases, with 15 bases sitting between them. There are 16 residues in the CDR3. This clonotype was obtained from a human donor in good health (CMV status not recorded). Some clones in this sample may be carry-over from other donors' samples. The V and J genes are TRBV6-2 or TRBV6-3 and TRBJ2-5, with D tentatively TRBD1 (6 bases). The sample consisted of PBMCs. The CDR3 here is CASSYSWTAGGETQYF. DNA for the CDR3: TGTGCCAGCAGTTACTCCTGGACAGCTGGGGGAGAGACCCAGTACTTC.